A single sample gave rise to the 10 T cell receptor beta chains below, sequenced in a study of T cell repertoires in cytomegalovirus infection. MiXCR, applied by TCRdb to the reads, yields one record per CDR3 protein. This repertoire shows fewer than 900,000 distinct CDR3 sequences, 25% to 35% found once; its top ten account for around 12%. What these receptors recognize is not known. Sample: cultured CD8+ T cells from PBMCs, taken from culture after CMV antigen stimulation. Source of these receptors: a human donor in good health (CMV status not recorded). Some clones in this sample may be carry-over from other donors' samples.

The J gene is TRBJ2-5, the V gene TRBV4-2; 9 bases fit TRBD2. Germline V gene data show CDR1 as LGHNA and CDR2 as YNFKEQ. This CDR3 is built from 17 residues. The V and J ends lost 1 base and 1 base, in that order; junction bases with no gene match: 7. CDR3 in amino acids: CASSQGRLADSQETQYF. CDR3 sequence (DNA): TGTGCCAGCAGCCAAGGTAGACTAGCGGACTCCCAAGAGACCCAGTACTTC.

The table lists this clonotype with many counts. The chain links TRBV7-2 to TRBJ2-5; TRBD2 matches at 9 bases. Germline assignment: CDR1 SGHTA and CDR2 FQGNSA. J lost 1 base, V lost 5 bases, and 8 bases had no gene match. The length of the CDR3 is 16 residues. CDR3 sequence reads: CASSPRSGGRQETQYF. The CDR3 bases are TGTGCCAGCAGCCCCCGAAGCGGGGGGCGCCAAGAGACCCAGTACTTC.

The sample holds many counts of this clonotype. The gene calls are TRBV7-2 and TRBJ2-7; no definite D call. CDR1 and CDR2 from the germline V gene are SGHTA and FQGNSA. The CDR3 extends over 16 amino acids. V lost 5 bases and J lost 2, with 19 bases in between. CDR3 loop: CASSPALRLGTYEQYF. The CDR3 DNA sequence: TGTGCCAGCAGCCCCGCCCTTCGGCTTGGGACCTACGAGCAGTACTTC.

The J gene is TRBJ1-2, the V gene TRBV28; D call uncertain. Germline V gene sequence: CDR1 MDHEN, CDR2 SYDVKM. Deletions cut 4 bases from V and 4 bases from J, with 19 bases between. The CDR3 contains 16 residues. The CDR3 spells CASSSYRTALSYGYTF. The CDR3 coding sequence is TGTGCCAGCAGTTCCTACCGGACGGCCCTTTCCTATGGCTACACCTTC.

This clonotype occurred a few times. This sequence joins TRBV27 and TRBJ1-1; TRBD1 matches 7 bases. Trimming took 3 bases from V and 1 from J; bases not matched to a gene: 14. The germline V gene has CDR1 MNHEY and CDR2 SMNVEV (reference sequence). This CDR3 contains 18 residues. The chain's CDR3 is CASSFLSLGGGQNTEAFF. CDR3 DNA: TGTGCCAGCAGTTTTCTTTCTTTGGGAGGGGGCCAGAACACTGAAGCTTTCTTT.

The CDR3 loop reads CASSSINFYGYTF. In DNA, the CDR3 is TGTGCCAGCAGCTCGATCAACTTCTATGGCTACACCTTC. The rearrangement joins TRBV5-8 to TRBJ1-2, with D unclear. Trimming removed 3 bases from V and 4 bases from J, with 10 bases in between. Per germline, CDR1 SGHTS and CDR2 YDEGEE. The CDR3 extends over 13 amino acids.

V is TRBV12-3 or TRBV12-4 and J is TRBJ1-3; tentatively, D is TRBD1 (6 bases). There are 15 residues in the CDR3. The V end was cut by 7 bases, the J end by 5 bases, with 18 bases between. The DNA for the CDR3 is TGTGCCAGCACCCCTTCGGGGGGCGCGCGAAACACCATATATTTT. It translates to CASTPSGGARNTIYF.

The CDR3 reads CASSLESLAGGFSTDTQYF. In nucleotides, the CDR3 is TGTGCCAGCAGCTTAGAGAGCCTAGCGGGTGGCTTCAGCACAGATACGCAGTATTTT. This rearrangement joins TRBV11-2 to TRBJ2-3; TRBD2 matches at 8 bases. The germline V gene encodes CDR1 SGHAT and CDR2 FQNNGV. V was pared by 0 bases and J by 0 bases, with 11 bases of the junction left unmatched. The CDR3 sequence is 19 residues long.

A few counts support this clonotype. The V gene is TRBV19, the J gene TRBJ1-1; D uncertain. The CDR3 runs to 15 residues. With 4 bases removed from V and 0 bases from J, the gap between germline ends came to 12 bases. The V gene's germline CDR1 is LNHDA and CDR2 SQIVND (reference sequence). The CDR3 reads CASSTSRGVNTEAFF. The CDR3 DNA reads TGTGCCAGTAGTACGTCGCGGGGAGTGAACACTGAAGCTTTCTTT.

This CDR3 is CASGTYPHGGYEQYF. The DNA of the CDR3 is TGTGCCAGCGGTACCTACCCTCATGGAGGCTACGAGCAGTACTTC. V is TRBV6-1 and J is TRBJ2-7; a weak D match, TRBD2 (5 bases). V lost 8 bases to trimming and J lost 3 bases, with 20 bases between them. CDR1 is MNHNS and CDR2 is SASEGT in the germline V gene. The length of the CDR3 is 15 residues.